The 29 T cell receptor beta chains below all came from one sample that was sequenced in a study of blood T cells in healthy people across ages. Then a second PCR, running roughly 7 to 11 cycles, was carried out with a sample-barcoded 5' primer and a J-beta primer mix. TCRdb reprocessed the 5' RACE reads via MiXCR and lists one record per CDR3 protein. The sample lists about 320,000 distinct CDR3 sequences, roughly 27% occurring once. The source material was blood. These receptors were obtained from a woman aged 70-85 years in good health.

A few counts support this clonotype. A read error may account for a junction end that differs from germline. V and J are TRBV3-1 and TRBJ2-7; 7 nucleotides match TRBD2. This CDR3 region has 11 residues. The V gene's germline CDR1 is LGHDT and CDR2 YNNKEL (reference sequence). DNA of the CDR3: TGTGGCAGCAGACTGGGGGGGGAGCAGTACTTC. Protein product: CGSRLGGEQYF.

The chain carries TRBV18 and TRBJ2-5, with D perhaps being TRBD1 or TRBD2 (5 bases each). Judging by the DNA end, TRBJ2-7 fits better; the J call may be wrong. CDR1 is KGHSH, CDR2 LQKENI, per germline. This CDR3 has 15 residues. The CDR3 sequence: CASSPKTGAAYEQYF. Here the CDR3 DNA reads TGTGCCAGCTCACCTAAAACCGGGGCCGCCTACGAGCAGTACTTC.

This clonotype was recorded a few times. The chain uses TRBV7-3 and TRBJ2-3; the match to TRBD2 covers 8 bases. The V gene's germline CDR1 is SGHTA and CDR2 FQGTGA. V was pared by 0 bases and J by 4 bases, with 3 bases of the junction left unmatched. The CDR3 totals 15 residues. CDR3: CASSLTSGIADTQYF. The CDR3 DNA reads TGTGCCAGCAGCTTAACTAGCGGGATAGCAGATACGCAGTATTTT.

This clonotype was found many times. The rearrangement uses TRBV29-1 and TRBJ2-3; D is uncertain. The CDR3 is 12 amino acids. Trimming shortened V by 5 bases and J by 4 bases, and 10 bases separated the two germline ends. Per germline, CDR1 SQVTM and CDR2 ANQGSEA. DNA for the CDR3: TGCAGCGTTAGGGTAGCCTCAGATACGCAGTATTTT. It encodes CSVRVASDTQYF.

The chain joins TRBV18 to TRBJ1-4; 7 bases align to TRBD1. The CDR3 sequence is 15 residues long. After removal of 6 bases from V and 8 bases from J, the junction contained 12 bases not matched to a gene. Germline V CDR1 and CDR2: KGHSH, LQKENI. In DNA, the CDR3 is TGTGCCAGCTCGGGGACAGACTTCCCGGGGGAAAAACTGTTTTTT. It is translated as CASSGTDFPGEKLFF.

DNA of the CDR3: TGTGCCAGCAGCCCAAATCCAACTAGCGGGGCCAATACGCAGTATTTT. It yields the protein CASSPNPTSGANTQYF. The rearrangement uses TRBV7-3 and TRBJ2-3; 10 bases agree with TRBD2. The length of the CDR3 is 16 residues. Germline CDR1 is SGHTA and CDR2 is FQGTGA. V lost 5 bases, J lost 7 bases, and 12 bases stayed unmatched.

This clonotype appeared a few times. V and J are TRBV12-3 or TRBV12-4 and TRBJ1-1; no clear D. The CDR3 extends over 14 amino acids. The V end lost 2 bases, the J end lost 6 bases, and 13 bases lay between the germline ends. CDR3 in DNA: TGTGCCAGCAGTTTATTTGAGGGAAGGTCTGAAGCTTTCTTT. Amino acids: CASSLFEGRSEAFF.

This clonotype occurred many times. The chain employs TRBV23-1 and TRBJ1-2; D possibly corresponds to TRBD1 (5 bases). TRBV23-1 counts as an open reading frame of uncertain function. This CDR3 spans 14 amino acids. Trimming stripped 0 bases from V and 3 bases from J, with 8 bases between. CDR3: CASSQSGRDYGYTF. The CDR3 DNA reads TGCGCCAGCAGTCAATCGGGCAGGGACTATGGCTACACCTTC.

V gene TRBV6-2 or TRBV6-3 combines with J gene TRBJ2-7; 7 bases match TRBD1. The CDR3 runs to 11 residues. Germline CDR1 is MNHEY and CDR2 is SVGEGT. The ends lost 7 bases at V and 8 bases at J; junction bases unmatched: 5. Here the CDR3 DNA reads TGTGCCAGCACGACAGGGATCCAGCAGTACTTC. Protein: CASTTGIQQYF.

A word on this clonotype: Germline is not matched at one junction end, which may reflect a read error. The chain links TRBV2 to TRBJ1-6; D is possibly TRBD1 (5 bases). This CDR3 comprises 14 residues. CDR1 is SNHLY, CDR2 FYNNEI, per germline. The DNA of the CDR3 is TGTGCCAGCAGAGAGAACCGGGACTTCGGGCCCCCCCACTTT. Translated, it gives CASRENRDFGPPHF.

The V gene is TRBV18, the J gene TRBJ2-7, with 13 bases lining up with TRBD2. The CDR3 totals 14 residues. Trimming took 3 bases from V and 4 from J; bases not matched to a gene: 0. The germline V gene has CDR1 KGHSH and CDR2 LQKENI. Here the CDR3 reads CASSPGLAGYEQYF. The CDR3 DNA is TGTGCCAGCTCACCGGGACTAGCGGGGTACGAGCAGTACTTC.

CDR3 sequence reads: CSVEDAGTDLYEQYF. The CDR3 DNA reads as TGCAGCGTTGAAGATGCCGGGACAGACCTCTACGAGCAGTACTTC. The genes are TRBV29-1 and TRBJ2-5; TRBD1 aligns across 7 bases. TRBJ2-7 explains the end of the DNA better; the J call may be wrong. CDR1 SQVTM and CDR2 ANQGSEA come from the germline V gene. There are 15 residues in the CDR3.

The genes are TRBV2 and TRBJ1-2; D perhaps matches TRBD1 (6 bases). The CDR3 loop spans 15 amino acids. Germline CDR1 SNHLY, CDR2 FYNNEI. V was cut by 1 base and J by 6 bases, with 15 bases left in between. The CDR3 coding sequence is TGTGCCAGCAGTGAAGGGGTGCAGGGGCGGAATGGCTACACCTTC. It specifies CASSEGVQGRNGYTF.

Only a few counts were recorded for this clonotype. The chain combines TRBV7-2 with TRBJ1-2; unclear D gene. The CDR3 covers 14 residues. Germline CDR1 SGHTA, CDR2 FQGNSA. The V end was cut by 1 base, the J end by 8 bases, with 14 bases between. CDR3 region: CASSLVQASKGYTF. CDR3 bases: TGTGCCAGCAGCTTAGTGCAGGCATCTAAGGGCTACACCTTC.

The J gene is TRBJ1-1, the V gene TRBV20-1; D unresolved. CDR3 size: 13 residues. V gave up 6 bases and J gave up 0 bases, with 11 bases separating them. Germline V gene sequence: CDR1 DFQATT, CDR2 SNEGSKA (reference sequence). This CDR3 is CSATRTLNTEAFF. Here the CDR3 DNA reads TGCAGTGCCACCAGGACGTTGAACACTGAAGCTTTCTTT.

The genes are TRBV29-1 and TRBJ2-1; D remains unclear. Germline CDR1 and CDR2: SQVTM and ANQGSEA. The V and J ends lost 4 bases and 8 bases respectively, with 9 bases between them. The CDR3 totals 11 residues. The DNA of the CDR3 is TGCAGCGTTGGGTTGGGTGATGAGCAGTTCTTC. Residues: CSVGLGDEQFF.

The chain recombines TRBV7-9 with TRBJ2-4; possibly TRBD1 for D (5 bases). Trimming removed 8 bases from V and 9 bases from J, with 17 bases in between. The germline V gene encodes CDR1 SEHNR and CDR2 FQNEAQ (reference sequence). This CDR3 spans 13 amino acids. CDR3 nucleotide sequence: TGTGCCAGCCGCGGTGGGGCTTTGGGCATTCAGTACTTC. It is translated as CASRGGALGIQYF.

In DNA form, the CDR3 reads TGCGCCAGCAGCAAGGGGGAGGCGACCCAGTACTTC. Translation: CASSKGEATQYF. The rearrangement links TRBV4-1 to TRBJ2-5; perhaps D is TRBD1 or TRBD2 (6 bases each). V lost 5 bases and J lost 7, with 11 bases in between. The CDR3 length is 12 residues. Germline V lookup: CDR1 MGHRA, CDR2 YSYEKL.

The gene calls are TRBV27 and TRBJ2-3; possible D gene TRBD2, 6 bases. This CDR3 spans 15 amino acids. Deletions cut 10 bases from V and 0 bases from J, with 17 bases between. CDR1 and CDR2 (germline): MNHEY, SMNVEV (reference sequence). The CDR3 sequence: CATSPSAGSTDTQYF. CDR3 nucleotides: TGTGCCACCAGCCCCTCGGCGGGAAGCACAGATACGCAGTATTTT.

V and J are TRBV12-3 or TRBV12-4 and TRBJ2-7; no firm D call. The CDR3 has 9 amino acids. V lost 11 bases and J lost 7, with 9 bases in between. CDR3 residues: CAARGEQYF. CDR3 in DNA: TGTGCCGCCCGTGGAGAGCAGTACTTC.

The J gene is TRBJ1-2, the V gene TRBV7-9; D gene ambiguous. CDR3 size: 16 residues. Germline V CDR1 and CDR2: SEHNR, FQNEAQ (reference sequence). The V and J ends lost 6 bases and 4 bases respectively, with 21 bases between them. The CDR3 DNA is TGTGCCAGCAGTTCCTCCGGGGAGGTTTCCAGCTATGGCTACACCTTC. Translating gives CASSSSGEVSSYGYTF.

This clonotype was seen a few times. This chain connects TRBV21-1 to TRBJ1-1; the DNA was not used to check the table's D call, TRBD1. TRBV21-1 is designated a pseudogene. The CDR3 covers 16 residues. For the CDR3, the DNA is TGTGCCCGCACCCATTCACCACGACAGGGTGGCACTGAAGCTTTCTTT. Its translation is CARTHSPRQGGTEAFF.

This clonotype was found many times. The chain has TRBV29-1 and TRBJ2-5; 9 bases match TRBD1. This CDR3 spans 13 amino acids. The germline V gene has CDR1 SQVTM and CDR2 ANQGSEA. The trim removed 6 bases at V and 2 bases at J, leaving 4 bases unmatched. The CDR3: CSVGQGPQETQYF. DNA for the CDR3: TGCAGCGTGGGACAGGGCCCACAAGAGACCCAGTACTTC.

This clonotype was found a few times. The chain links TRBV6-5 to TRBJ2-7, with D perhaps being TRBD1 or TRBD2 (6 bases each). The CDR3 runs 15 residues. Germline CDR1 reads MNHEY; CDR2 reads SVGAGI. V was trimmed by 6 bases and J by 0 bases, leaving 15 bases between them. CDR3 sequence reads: CASSPGGASSYEQYF. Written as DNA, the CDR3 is TGTGCCAGCAGCCCCGGGGGCGCCAGCTCCTACGAGCAGTACTTC.

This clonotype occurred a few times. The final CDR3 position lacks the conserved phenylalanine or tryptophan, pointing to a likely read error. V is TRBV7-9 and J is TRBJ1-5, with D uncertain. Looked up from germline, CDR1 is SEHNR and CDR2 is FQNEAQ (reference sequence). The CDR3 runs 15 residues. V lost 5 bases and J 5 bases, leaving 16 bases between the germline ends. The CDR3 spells CASSLSGLGDQPQHS. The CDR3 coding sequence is TGTGCCAGCAGCCTTAGCGGCTTGGGCGATCAGCCCCAGCATTCT.

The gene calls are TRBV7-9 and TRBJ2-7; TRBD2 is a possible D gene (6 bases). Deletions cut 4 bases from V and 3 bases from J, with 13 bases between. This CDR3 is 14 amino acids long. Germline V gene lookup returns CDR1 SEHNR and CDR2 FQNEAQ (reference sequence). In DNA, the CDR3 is TGTGCCAGCAGCTCTGTCGGGGGATTCTACGAGCAGTACTTC. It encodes CASSSVGGFYEQYF.

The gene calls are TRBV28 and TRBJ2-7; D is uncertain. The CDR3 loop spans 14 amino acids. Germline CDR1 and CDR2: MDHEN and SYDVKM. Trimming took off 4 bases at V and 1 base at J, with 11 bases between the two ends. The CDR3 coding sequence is TGTGCCAGCAGTTACCAAAGGAATTCCTACGAGCAGTACTTC. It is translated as CASSYQRNSYEQYF.

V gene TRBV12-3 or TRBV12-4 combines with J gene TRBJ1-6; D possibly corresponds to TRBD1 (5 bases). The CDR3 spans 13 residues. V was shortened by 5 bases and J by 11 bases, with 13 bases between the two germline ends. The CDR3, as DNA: TGTGCCAGCAGTAGTGGACGGGACGCACCCCTCCACTTT. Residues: CASSSGRDAPLHF.

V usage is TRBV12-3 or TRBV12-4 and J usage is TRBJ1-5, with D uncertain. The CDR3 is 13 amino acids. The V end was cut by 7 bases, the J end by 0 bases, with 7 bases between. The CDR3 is CASTENSNQPQHF. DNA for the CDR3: TGTGCCAGCACAGAGAATAGCAATCAGCCCCAGCATTTT.